This TCR beta chain originates from a study of blood T cells in healthy people across ages. Healthy Russian Caucasian donors spanned ages about 6 to 95 years. A second roughly 6 to 11 cycle PCR used barcoded and J-beta primers. TCRdb ran MiXCR on the 5' RACE reads and lists one entry per CDR3 protein. This sample has fewer than 900,000 distinct CDR3 sequences, with approximately 50% found just once. Study findings and constraints: Across the age range, TCR beta diversity per million T cells fell in a roughly linear way. Donors of long life had a larger count of naive CD4+ cells and greater diversity than aged donors. Unsorted PBMC input precluded a conclusive naive versus antigen-experienced comparison.

With 5 bases removed from V and 5 bases from J, the gap between germline ends came to 13 bases. Germline-derived CDR1 and CDR2 are SQVTM and ANQGSEA. The CDR3 has 13 residues. To note about this clonotype: Its specificity is not known.

The sequence derives from a woman aged 55-70 years in good health. The chain has TRBV29-1 and TRBJ2-1; D ambiguous. Input material: blood. CDR3 protein: CSVPGQVNNEQFF. CDR3 nucleotides: TGCAGCGTTCCCGGTCAGGTGAACAATGAGCAGTTCTTC.